This T cell receptor beta chain is from a study of blood T cells in healthy people across ages (dated by TCRdb to the mid-2010s). Background for the entire study: In model experiments, template switching captured about one uniquely barcoded TCR beta cDNA molecule for every two T cells. To track age-related changes in TCR beta repertoire diversity, the study relied on deep sequencing normalized with unique cDNA molecular identifiers. The donors were split into four age groups: young (average 16 years), middle-aged (nearly 40), aged (62) and long-lived (about 74). Donors of different ages were randomly distributed across sequencing lanes to avoid experimental bias. Using the same blood draw, the study looked at two additional independent replicas of 1 million unique cDNA reads for two donors, one aged 18 to 29 and the other aged 80 or older. Beyond this particular receptor, the publication reports: There was a strong correlation between observed TCR beta diversity and the percentage of naive T cells measured by flow cytometry. Compared with the aged group, the long-lived group had more naive CD4+ T cells, fewer expanded clones and increased TCR diversity, suggesting age selection. Estimates of total diversity based on one million sequenced T cells were regarded as lower bounds and as underestimates. Donor CMV infection status was unknown, potentially confounding age-related changes in expanded clonotypes. As age increased, observed TCR beta diversity per million T cells dropped in a roughly linear way, and a significant reduction was already evident by age around 41. Bulk unsorted PBMC profiling prevented conclusive comparison of naive and antigen-experienced compartments.

Donors were around 37 systemically healthy Caucasian individuals from Russia aged roughly 6 to 90 years. Around 10 milliliters of peripheral blood were drawn from each donor into EDTA-treated Vacutainer tubes. Ficoll-Paque density-gradient centrifugation was used to isolate PBMCs, with at least 6.5 million per sample. Trizol reagent was used to extract total RNA from the PBMCs, yielding at least 6 micrograms per sample. Naive CD45RAhigh/CD27high T cell percentages were measured by flow cytometry on a PBMC aliquot from every donor. Library preparation was by 5' RACE. The sequencer was an Illumina HiSeq 2500. A second roughly 7 to 12 cycle PCR used a sample-barcoded 5' primer and a J-beta primer mix. A template-switch 5' adaptor carrying 12 random nucleotides introduced a unique molecular identifier onto each TCR beta cDNA molecule. Each sample yielded at least 2.5 million CDR3-containing paired-end reads. First-strand cDNA synthesis was performed from all RNA using the Mint cDNA synthesis kit, with priming by a TRBC-specific oligonucleotide. Following uracil-DNA glycosylase treatment, all cDNA underwent a first 18-cycle PCR with the universal primers M1SS and BC2_uni_R. Per the source publication's procedure: Normalization of each sample was performed by random selection of 1 million high-quality reads, each carrying a distinct molecular identifier. Instead of being binned into consensus sequences, reads with shared molecular identifiers were discarded. CDR3 identification, clonotype clustering and error correction used MiTCR with a Q25 quality threshold and the strictest error-elimination algorithm. A nonparametric unseen species model with Euler transformation was used to estimate lower-bound total TCR beta diversity. In-frame beta chains were kept once TCRdb had trimmed the public reads at Q25 with fastp and called clones with MiXCR. Merged by CDR3 protein, the rows form single entries marked with the most common genes and DNA. These V and J calls originate from TCRdb's pipeline instead of the authors' own analysis. Recorded for this sample are around 1,700,000 distinct CDR3 sequences; about 30% of them occurred a single time. Together, the top ten hold more than 6% of the sample.

Concerning this clonotype: There is no known antigen for this receptor. No much larger clone exists at a distance of one base, and base qualities are not known.

Sequenced sample: blood. The origin of this receptor is a woman under 40 in good health.

The sequence in DNA is TGTGCCAGCAGCACCCGGGGAGTTGAAGAGACCCAGTACTTC. It translates as CASSTRGVEETQYF. The chain couples TRBV28 to TRBJ2-5; TRBD2 is possibly the D segment (5 matching bases). CDR1 is given as MDHEN and CDR2 as SYDVKM, both from the germline V gene. Reading from cysteine to phenylalanine, the CDR3 counts 14 amino acids. Only the CDR3 region is kept as DNA, spanning 42 bases read in frame from base 1. A distance of 14 bases separates the germline ends of V and J, which lose 6 bases and 3 bases respectively.